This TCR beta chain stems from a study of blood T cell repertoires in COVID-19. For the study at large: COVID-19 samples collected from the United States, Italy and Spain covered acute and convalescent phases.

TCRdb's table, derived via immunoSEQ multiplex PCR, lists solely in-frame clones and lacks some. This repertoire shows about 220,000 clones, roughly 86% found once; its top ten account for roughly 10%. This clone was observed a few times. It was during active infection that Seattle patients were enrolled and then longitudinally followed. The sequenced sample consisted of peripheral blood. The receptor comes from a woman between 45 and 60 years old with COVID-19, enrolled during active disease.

CDR3 protein: CATSDSDTTGDGYTF. The CDR3 nucleotides are TGTGCCACCAGTGATTCGGACACGACAGGGGATGGCTACACCTTC. V and J are TRBV24-1 and TRBJ1-2, with 8 bases matching TRBD1. CDR3 size: 15 residues. Germline V CDR1 and CDR2: KGHDR, SFDVKD. Trimming removed 2 bases from V and 6 bases from J; junction bases left unmatched: 7.